The rows below give T cell receptor beta chains drawn from one sample of a study of glioma-infiltrating T cells after dendritic cell vaccination. TCRdb keeps only in-frame clones here, not all; method: immunoSEQ multiplex PCR. The sample has over 75,000 clones, 75% to 85% seen once. Sequencing used blood, obtained after dendritic cell vaccination. These receptors originate from a human donor with glioblastoma. The CDR3 runs from the conserved cysteine through the conserved F or W. Fields, in order: J gene, D gene, V gene, clone size, CDR3 DNA, CDR3 protein. A D gene is named only where the DNA matches it firmly. Size values are once, few and many counts, or a class for expanded clones, and some rows have none.

TRBJ2-5,TRBD2,TRBV13,-,TGTGCCAGCAGCTTAGGGGCTAGCGGGAGGTTGGAGACCCAGTACTTC,CASSLGASGRLETQYF
TRBJ2-7,-,TRBV25-1,-,TGTGCCAGCAGTGACTATTCCTACGAGCAGTACTTC,CASSDYSYEQYF
TRBJ1-1,-,TRBV19,-,TGTGCCAGTACCCCACGACAGGAGAACACTGAAGCTTTCTTT,CASTPRQENTEAFF
TRBJ2-7,TRBD1,TRBV5-4,-,TGTGCCAGCAGCCCAGACAGGGTTTACGAGCAGTACTTC,CASSPDRVYEQYF
TRBJ1-2,TRBD1,TRBV5-1,-,TGCGCCAGCAGCTTGGGAATCGGACAGGGGGCAACCTATGGCTACACCTTC,CASSLGIGQGATYGYTF
TRBJ2-7,-,TRBV23-1,-,TGCGCCAGCCGGGCGGGGTTAAACCCCCGAGGCGAGCAGTACTTC,CASRAGLNPRGEQYF
TRBJ2-1,TRBD2,TRBV6-1,-,TGTGCCAGCAGTGAATGGACTAGCGGGAGCTCCAATGAGCAGTTCTTC,CASSEWTSGSSNEQFF
TRBJ1-6,TRBD1,TRBV9,-,TGTGCCAGCAGCGAGGACAGGCACTCCTATAATTCACCCCTCCACTTT,CASSEDRHSYNSPLHF
TRBJ1-1,TRBD1,TRBV7-3,-,TGTGCCAGCAGCCGGACAGGGAGAACTGAAGCTTTCTTT,CASSRTGRTEAFF
TRBJ1-1,-,TRBV27,-,TGTGCCAGCCTAGGAGAACCGCCCGGCAGAAGGACTGAAGCTTTCTTT,CASLGEPPGRRTEAFF
TRBJ1-2,TRBD1,TRBV6-5,-,TGTGCCAGCAGTAAGACTCCGGACAGGGGCTATGGCTACACCTTC,CASSKTPDRGYGYTF
TRBJ1-1,-,TRBV7-8,-,TGTGCCAGCAGTCAGAATTCAGGGGTGGGAACTGAAGCTTTCTTT,CASSQNSGVGTEAFF
TRBJ2-5,-,TRBV7-9,-,TGTGCCAGCAGGACGGCGGGGGCAGAGACCCAGTACTTC,CASRTAGAETQYF
TRBJ2-5,-,TRBV7-2,-,TGTGCCAGCAGCCCGACAGTCCAAGAGACCCAGTACTTC,CASSPTVQETQYF
TRBJ1-4,-,TRBV5-1,-,TGCGCCAGCAGCTTGGGTCAGGGAGAAAAACTGTTTTTT,CASSLGQGEKLFF
TRBJ2-6,TRBD1,TRBV4-1,-,TGCGCCAGCAGCGGGACAGGGGGCAACAACGTCCTGACTTTC,CASSGTGGNNVLTF
TRBJ1-2,TRBD1,TRBV5-1,-,TGCGCCACTGGACAGGGATTAAACGACTACACCTTC,CATGQGLNDYTF
TRBJ1-5,-,TRBV5-6,-,TGTGCCAGCAGCATTTCCAGGGTGAAGACTCAGCCCCAGCATTTT,CASSISRVKTQPQHF
TRBJ1-1,-,TRBV29-1,-,TGCAGCGTTTCCGCGCATGTGGGGGACTTGAACACTGAAGCTTTCTTT,CSVSAHVGDLNTEAFF
TRBJ2-3,TRBD1,TRBV6-6,few,TGTGCCACCAAGGGGGACAGGATGGCATATACGCAGTATTTT,CATKGDRMAYTQYF
TRBJ2-3,TRBD2,TRBV5-1,-,TGCGCCAGCAGCTTAGCGGGGGGTAGCACAGATACGCAGTATTTT,CASSLAGGSTDTQYF
TRBJ2-5,-,TRBV2,-,TGTGCCAGCAGTGTACGTCGGGAGACCCAGTACTTC,CASSVRRETQYF
TRBJ2-5,TRBD2,TRBV18,-,TGTGCCAGCTCACCACCGGCCCAGGGACTAGGGGAGACCCAGTACTTC,CASSPPAQGLGETQYF
TRBJ1-2,-,TRBV7-9,-,TGTGCCAGCAGCTTACGGGATCCTGAGGGCTACACCTTC,CASSLRDPEGYTF
TRBJ1-5,-,TRBV2,-,TGTGCCAGCAGTGAAGGCGGAATGGGGCCCCAGCATTTT,CASSEGGMGPQHF
TRBJ2-7,-,TRBV7-2,once,TGTGCCAGCAGCTTCAACGGGGGATGGGACAGCTCCTACGAGCAGTACTTC,CASSFNGGWDSSYEQYF
TRBJ1-5,-,TRBV6-1,-,TGTGCCAGCAGTTCCCGGACGGAGGGCTTAGAAGCCCAGCATTTT,CASSSRTEGLEAQHF
TRBJ1-1,-,TRBV5-6,once,TGTGCCAGCAGCCGGTCGAGCACTGAAGCTTTCTTT,CASSRSSTEAFF
TRBJ2-6,-,TRBV19,-,TGTGCCAGTAGTATAAGAGGTGGCTCTGGGGCCAACGTCCTGACTTTC,CASSIRGGSGANVLTF
TRBJ1-4,TRBD1,TRBV5-1,-,TGCGCCAGCAGCTTGGCCCCGGCAGGGGGGAATGAAAAACTGTTTTTT,CASSLAPAGGNEKLFF
TRBJ1-1,-,TRBV12-5,-,TGTGCTAGTGGTCGGGGACAGAACACTGAAGCTTTCTTT,CASGRGQNTEAFF
TRBJ1-1,-,TRBV7-2,-,TGTGCCAGCAGCTCGCAGGGGAACACTGAAGCTTTCTTT,CASSSQGNTEAFF
TRBJ2-1,TRBD1,TRBV18,-,TGTGCCAGCTCACACCAGGGGGTCAGTTACAATGAGCAGTTCTTC,CASSHQGVSYNEQFF
TRBJ1-2,TRBD1,TRBV6-1,-,TGTGCCAGCAGTGAAGCTACCGGGACAGGGTTTGGCTACACCTTC,CASSEATGTGFGYTF
TRBJ2-7,-,TRBV7-6,-,TGTGCCAGCAGCTTACTAGTGGCGGCACCCACCTACGAGCAGTACTTC,CASSLLVAAPTYEQYF
TRBJ2-5,TRBD2,TRBV10-3,-,TGTGCCATCAGCGGGACTAGCGGCCAAGAGACCCAGTACTTC,CAISGTSGQETQYF
TRBJ2-7,-,TRBV5-1,once,TGCGCCAGCAGCTCGTCTGTCTTACCCTCCTACGACGAGCAGTACTTC,CASSSSVLPSYDEQYF
TRBJ1-2,-,TRBV7-9,-,TGTGCCAGCAGCTTAGAAGGCACAAGGAGCTATGGCTACACCTTC,CASSLEGTRSYGYTF
TRBJ1-2,TRBD1,TRBV10-3,many,TGTGCCATCACACCTCAATCAGGACAGGGACACTATGGCTACACCTTC,CAITPQSGQGHYGYTF
TRBJ2-1,TRBD2,TRBV5-4,-,TGTGCCAGCAGCATTTTCCGACTAGCGGGGGGGCCAAATGAGCAGTTCTTC,CASSIFRLAGGPNEQFF
TRBJ1-4,-,TRBV6-5,-,TGTGCCAGCAGTGGCCGGGACCGGGGGGAAAAACTGTTTTTT,CASSGRDRGEKLFF
TRBJ1-3,-,TRBV5-1,-,TGCGCCACCTACTCTTCGACACGTTTTATTGGAAACACCATATATTTT,CATYSSTRFIGNTIYF
TRBJ2-7,-,TRBV11-3,-,TGTGCCAGCAGCTTTTTGGGGCAGAACTACGAGCAGTACTTC,CASSFLGQNYEQYF
TRBJ1-1,TRBD1,TRBV29-1,-,TGCAGCGTTGGGGTTGGGACAGGCACTGAAGCTTTCTTT,CSVGVGTGTEAFF
TRBJ2-5,TRBD2,TRBV4-1,-,TGCGCCAGCAGCTTCCAGGGGCTAGCGGGGGGAGAGACCCAGTACTTC,CASSFQGLAGGETQYF
TRBJ1-1,-,TRBV25-1,few,TGTGCCAGCAGGAGGGGGACTGAAGCTTTCTTT,CASRRGTEAFF
TRBJ2-1,-,TRBV6-6,-,TGTGCCAGCAGTACGGGACTGGTCTACAATGAGCAGTTCTTC,CASSTGLVYNEQFF
TRBJ1-5,TRBD1,TRBV19,-,TGTGCCAGTAGCGAGGGGGCGGTTTATCAGCCCCAGCATTTT,CASSEGAVYQPQHF
TRBJ2-4,TRBD1,TRBV5-1,-,TGCGCCAGCAGCACCTCCCGACAGGGAAACATTCAGTACTTC,CASSTSRQGNIQYF
TRBJ2-7,TRBD2,TRBV5-4,-,TGTGCCAGCAGCGACGCTAGCGGGGGTTACGAGCAGTACTTC,CASSDASGGYEQYF
TRBJ2-7,-,TRBV5-1,-,TGCGCCAGCAGTGTGGCCGATTACTACGAGCAGTACTTC,CASSVADYYEQYF
TRBJ1-2,TRBD1,TRBV2,-,TGTGCCAGCCTACTGGGACAGGGGAATGACTATGGCTACACCTTC,CASLLGQGNDYGYTF
TRBJ1-5,TRBD1,TRBV7-9,once,TGTGCCAGCAGCTTCTCAGACAGGGTCAATCAGCCCCAGCATTTT,CASSFSDRVNQPQHF
TRBJ1-5,-,TRBV28,few,TGTGCCAGCTGGACCGGCGGCCAGGGCGACAATCAGCCCCAGCATTTT,CASWTGGQGDNQPQHF
TRBJ1-5,TRBD1,TRBV6-1,few,TGTGCCAGCAGGAATACTAACAGGGGTCAGCCCCAGCATTTT,CASRNTNRGQPQHF
TRBJ2-1,TRBD2,TRBV6-5,-,TGTGCCAGCAGTTACTCCAACCCGGGACTAGCTGACGAGCAGTTCTTC,CASSYSNPGLADEQFF
TRBJ1-2,TRBD1,TRBV5-4,once,TGTGCCAGCAGCCAAGGGGATGACAGGGTCGGCTATGGCTACACCTTC,CASSQGDDRVGYGYTF
TRBJ1-5,TRBD1,TRBV7-9,-,TGTGCCAGCAGCTTCGCCGGGACAGATAGCAATCAGCCCCAGCATTTT,CASSFAGTDSNQPQHF
TRBJ2-1,-,TRBV19,once,TGTGCCAGTAGTAAGAGCTCCTACAATGAGCAGTTCTTC,CASSKSSYNEQFF